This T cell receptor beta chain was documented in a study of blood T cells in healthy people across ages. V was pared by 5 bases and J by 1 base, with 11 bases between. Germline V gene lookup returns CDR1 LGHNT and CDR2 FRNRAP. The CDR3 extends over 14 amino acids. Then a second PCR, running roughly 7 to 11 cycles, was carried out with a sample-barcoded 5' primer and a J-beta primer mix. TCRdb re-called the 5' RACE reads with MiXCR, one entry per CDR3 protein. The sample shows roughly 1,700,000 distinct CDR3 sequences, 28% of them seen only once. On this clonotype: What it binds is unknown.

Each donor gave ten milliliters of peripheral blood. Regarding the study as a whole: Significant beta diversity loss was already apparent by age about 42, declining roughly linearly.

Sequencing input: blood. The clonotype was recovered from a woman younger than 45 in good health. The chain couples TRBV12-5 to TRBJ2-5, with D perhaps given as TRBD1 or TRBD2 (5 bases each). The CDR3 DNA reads TGTGCTAGTGGTCTCCCTGGGGGCCAAGAGACCCAGTACTTC. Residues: CASGLPGGQETQYF. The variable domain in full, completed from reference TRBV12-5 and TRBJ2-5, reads DARVTQTPRHKVTEMGQEVTMRCQPILGHNTVFWYRQTMMQGLELLAYFRNRAPLDDSGMPKDRFSAEMPDATLATLKIQPSEPRDSAVYFCASGLPGGQETQYFGPGTRLLVL.